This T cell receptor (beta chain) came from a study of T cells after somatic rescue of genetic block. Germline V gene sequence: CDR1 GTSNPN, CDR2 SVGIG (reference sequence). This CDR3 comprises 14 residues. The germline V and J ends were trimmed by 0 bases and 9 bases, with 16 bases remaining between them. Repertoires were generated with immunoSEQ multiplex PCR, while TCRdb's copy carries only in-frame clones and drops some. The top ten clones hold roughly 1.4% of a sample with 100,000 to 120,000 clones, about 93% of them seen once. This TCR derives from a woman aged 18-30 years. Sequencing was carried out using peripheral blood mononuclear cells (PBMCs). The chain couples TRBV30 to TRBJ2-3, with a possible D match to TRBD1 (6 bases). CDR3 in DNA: TGTGCCTGGAGTGTTTTGGGGGCCTTCGGGACGCAGTATTTT. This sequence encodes CAWSVLGAFGTQYF.